Listed below are T cell receptor beta chains from one sample, sequenced in a study of CD8 T cells in ankylosing spondylitis. TCRdb re-analysed the 5' RACE reads in MiXCR, keeping a single row per CDR3 protein. The sample shows just under 350,000 distinct CDR3 sequences, roughly 14% of them seen only once. The sequencing sample was made of blood, either unsorted or a sorted T cell fraction (not recorded which). All receptors derive from a male donor with ankylosing spondylitis or in good health (not recorded which). The CDR3 runs from the conserved cysteine through the conserved F or W. A D gene is named only where the DNA matches it firmly. Not all rows give a size; the values are once, few, many and, for expanded clones, a class.

j_call v_call clone_size d_call cdr3_nt cdr3_aa
TRBJ2-1 TRBV21-1 NA NA TGTGCCAGCAGCAAAGAATGCAATGAGCAGTTCTTC CASSKECNEQFF
TRBJ2-3 TRBV4-3 few TRBD2 TGCGCCAGCAGCCTTCAAAGACTAGCGGGGGGGTATACAAAACAAACTAGCACAGATACGCAGTATTTT CASSLQRLAGGYTKQTSTDTQYF
TRBJ2-3 TRBV20-1 NA TRBD2 TGCAGTGCTAGAGGCGCGGGAGTCGCAGATACGCAGTATTTT CSARGAGVADTQYF
TRBJ2-3 TRBV20-1 NA NA TGCAGTGCTACCATCAAAGCCCTTGGGGATACGCAGTATTTT CSATIKALGDTQYF
TRBJ2-6 TRBV12-3/TRBV12-4 few TRBD1 TGTGCCAGCAGAGACAGGGCCTTGGTGAATGGGGCCAACGTCCTGACTTTC CASRDRALVNGANVLTF
TRBJ2-5 TRBV5-1 NA TRBD2 TGCGCCAGCAGCTTGTCCTCTAGCGGCCAAGAGACCCAGTACTTC CASSLSSSGQETQYF
TRBJ2-7 TRBV6-5 many TRBD2 TGTGCCAGCAGTTATCCGGCGGGAGGTGTGTACGAGCAGTACTTC CASSYPAGGVYEQYF
TRBJ2-6 TRBV7-2 few NA TGTGCCAGCAGCATACAGGGTCCCAACGTCCTGACTTTC CASSIQGPNVLTF
TRBJ2-5 TRBV5-1 few TRBD2 TGCGCCAGCAGCGACCTAGCGGGAGGCGGAGAGACCCAGTACTTC CASSDLAGGGETQYF
TRBJ2-2 TRBV20-1 NA NA TGCAGTGCGTCACCAGGGGGGCGGAAAACCGGGGAGCTGTTTTTT CSASPGGRKTGELFF
TRBJ1-1 TRBV6-4 NA TRBD1 TGTGCCAGCAGTGACACAGGGGCGGGCACTGAAGCTTTCTTT CASSDTGAGTEAFF
TRBJ1-1 TRBV24-1 NA NA TGTGCCACCAGTGATGCCGGTGGGACTGAAGCTTTCTTT CATSDAGGTEAFF
TRBJ2-3 TRBV12-3/TRBV12-4 many NA TGTGCCAGCAGTCCTTCGGGATTGGATACGCAGTATTTT CASSPSGLDTQYF
TRBJ1-6 TRBV9 few NA TGTGCCAGCAGCGTAGGGGGACCCCTCCACTTT CASSVGGPLHF
TRBJ1-6 TRBV12-3/TRBV12-4 many NA TGTGCCAGCAGTCCGACAGTGGAAGGGAATTCACCCCTCCACTTT CASSPTVEGNSPLHF
TRBJ1-1 TRBV10-2 few NA TGCGCCAGCTCCGGCACAGAGTTTGAAGCTTTCTTT CASSGTEFEAFF
TRBJ2-7 TRBV18 NA NA TGTGCCAGCTCACCCCCGGAGGGACGGGGTTTCTACGAGCAGTACTTC CASSPPEGRGFYEQYF
TRBJ1-5 TRBV6-1 few TRBD1 TGTGCCAGCGGTGAAGGCAGGGGGTCTCAGCCCCAGCATTTT CASGEGRGSQPQHF
TRBJ2-1 TRBV6-5 NA NA TGTGCCAGCAGTTACGATTTTAGCTCCTACAATGAGCAGTTCTTC CASSYDFSSYNEQFF
TRBJ1-5 TRBV6-1 few NA TGTGCCAGCAGTGAAGCGACGGATCAGCCCCAGCATTTT CASSEATDQPQHF
TRBJ1-1 TRBV6-1 NA NA TGTGCCAGCCCCTCCAGCCCAAACACTGAAGCTTTCTTT CASPSSPNTEAFF
TRBJ2-7 TRBV5-5 NA TRBD2 TGTGCCAGCAGCTTGTGGCTAGCGGTTGACTACGAGCAGTACTTC CASSLWLAVDYEQYF
TRBJ2-2 TRBV10-3 NA NA TGTGCCATCAGTCCAGCCCAAATGACACACCGGGGAGCTGAGCTGTTTTTT CAISPAQMTHRGAELFF
TRBJ2-7 TRBV6-1 NA TRBD1 TGTGCCAGCAGCCCCGGACAGGGGGCTTGGAAAGAGCAGTACTTC CASSPGQGAWKEQYF
TRBJ2-7 TRBV20-1 NA TRBD2 TGCAGTGCTTTTTCTAGCGGGGGCCACTCCTACGAGCAGTACTTC CSAFSSGGHSYEQYF
TRBJ1-5 TRBV15 NA NA TGTGCCACCAGCGGCGAGTACTCTCGGCCCCAGCATTTT CATSGEYSRPQHF
TRBJ2-1 TRBV6-1 NA NA TGTGCCAGCAGTGAGCACGGGGGCACCTACAATGAGCAGTTCTTC CASSEHGGTYNEQFF
TRBJ2-7 TRBV20-1 NA TRBD2 TGCAGTGCTAGAGATAGCAGCGGGGGATCCTACGAGCAGTACTTC CSARDSSGGSYEQYF
TRBJ2-3 TRBV11-2 many TRBD2 TGTGCCAGCAGCTTGGGCATAGCGGGGGGGCGTACGCAGTATTTT CASSLGIAGGRTQYF
TRBJ2-7 TRBV3-1 NA NA TGTGCCAGCAGCCAAATTCGGGGTTGGCACGACGAGCAGTACTTC CASSQIRGWHDEQYF
TRBJ2-7 TRBV28 NA NA TGTGCCAGCAGTCCCCCAATGGTTGGGCAGTACTTC CASSPPMVGQYF
TRBJ1-2 TRBV12-3/TRBV12-4 NA NA TGTGCCAGCAGTTCGATAGGCGCATCGTCTAACTATGGCTACACCTTC CASSSIGASSNYGYTF
TRBJ2-6 TRBV12-3/TRBV12-4 NA NA TGTGCCAGCAGTGCCGACAGCTTCTCTGGGGCCAACGTCCTGACTTTC CASSADSFSGANVLTF
TRBJ1-6 TRBV5-1 few NA TGCGCCAGCAGCTTGGAGGCAGAGAATTCACCCCTCCACTTT CASSLEAENSPLHF
TRBJ1-2 TRBV5-1 many NA TGCGCCAGCAGCTTATCTGGACAAGTCTATGGCTACACCTTC CASSLSGQVYGYTF
TRBJ2-1 TRBV5-1 NA NA TGCGCCAGCAGCTTGCCCACTACGGATGAGCAGTTCTTC CASSLPTTDEQFF
TRBJ2-5 TRBV3-1 few NA TGTGCCAGCAGCCAGAGGGACTTCCAAGAGACCCAGTACTTC CASSQRDFQETQYF
TRBJ1-1 TRBV18 NA NA TGTGCCAGCTCAACAGCCCCGTACACTGAAGCTTTCTTT CASSTAPYTEAFF
TRBJ1-4 TRBV20-1 NA TRBD1 TGCAGTGCTAGCTACGGGACAGGGGATGAAAAACTGTTTTTT CSASYGTGDEKLFF
TRBJ2-5 TRBV3-1 few TRBD2 TGTGCCAGCAGCCAGTGGGGACTACTGGAGACCCAGTACTTC CASSQWGLLETQYF
TRBJ1-6 TRBV5-1 NA NA TGCGCCAGCAGCTTGGAACAGGGATCCTATAATTCACCCCTCCACTTT CASSLEQGSYNSPLHF
TRBJ1-2 TRBV5-1 few NA TGCGCCAGCAGCTTGGATGAGGGTAGGCGGAGTGGCTACACCTTC CASSLDEGRRSGYTF
TRBJ1-2 TRBV11-3 few TRBD1 TGTGCCAGCAGCTTAGAAACAGGGGCTGGAGGCTACACCTTC CASSLETGAGGYTF
TRBJ1-2 TRBV7-9 NA NA TGTGCCAGCACCCCGACAGGTAGAGGCTACACCTTC CASTPTGRGYTF
TRBJ2-7 TRBV15 NA TRBD2 TGTGCCACCAGCGCAGGACTAGACATTTCCTACGAGCAGTACTTC CATSAGLDISYEQYF
TRBJ2-5 TRBV7-2 NA TRBD1 TGTGCCAGCAGCTCCGACAGGGTCCGTGAGACCCAGTACTTC CASSSDRVRETQYF